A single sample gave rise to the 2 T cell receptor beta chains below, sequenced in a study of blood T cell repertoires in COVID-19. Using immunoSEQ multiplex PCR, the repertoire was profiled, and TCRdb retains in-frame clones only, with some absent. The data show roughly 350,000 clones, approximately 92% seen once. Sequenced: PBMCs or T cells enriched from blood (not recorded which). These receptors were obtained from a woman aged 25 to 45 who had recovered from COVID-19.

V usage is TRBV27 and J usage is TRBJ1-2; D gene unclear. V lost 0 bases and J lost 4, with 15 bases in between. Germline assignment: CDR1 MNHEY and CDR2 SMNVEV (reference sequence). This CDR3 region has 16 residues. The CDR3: CASSLSVSTSPYGYTF. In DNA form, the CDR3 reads TGTGCCAGCAGTTTATCGGTTTCAACATCCCCCTATGGCTACACCTTC.

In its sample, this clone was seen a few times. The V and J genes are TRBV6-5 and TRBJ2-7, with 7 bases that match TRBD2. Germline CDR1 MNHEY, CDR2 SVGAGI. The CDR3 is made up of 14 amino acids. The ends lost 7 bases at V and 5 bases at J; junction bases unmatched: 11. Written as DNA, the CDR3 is TGTGCCAGCACCAAGGCGGGGGTGAGGGACGAGCAGTACTTC. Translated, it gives CASTKAGVRDEQYF.